This T cell receptor beta chain was recovered during a study of blood T cell repertoires in COVID-19. In the study overall: Sites across the United States, Italy and Spain contributed samples from acute and convalescent COVID-19.

Participants were aged about 18 to 100 years, lived in some 23 US areas, and enrolled virtually. Cohort assignment relied on participant-reported clinical history. This CDR3 is 15 amino acids long. Per germline, CDR1 SGHRS and CDR2 YFSETQ. The J segment lost 8 bases and the V segment lost 6 bases, leaving 8 bases of the junction unmatched. Original data processing: For nucleated cells, counts were estimated from reference gene primer amplification. Data came from immunoSEQ multiplex PCR; TCRdb stores just in-frame clones and leaves some out. Clone size and V and J calls were adopted from that table, with D and trimming inferred from the DNA. The sample has approximately 200,000 clones; roughly 89% are singletons.

The receptor's source is a man aged 18 to 35 with acute COVID-19. Sequenced: PBMCs or T cells enriched from blood (not recorded which). V gene TRBV5-1 combines with J gene TRBJ2-1; 13 positions agree with TRBD2. In DNA, the CDR3 is TGCGCCAGCATTCCACTAGCGGGAGGGGAAGATGAGCAGTTCTTC. Protein product: CASIPLAGGEDEQFF.